The 29 T cell receptor beta chains listed next were all sequenced from one sample in a study of shared clonotypes between healthy human individuals. Using immunoSEQ multiplex PCR, the repertoire was profiled, and TCRdb retains in-frame clones only, with some absent. The table lists under 600,000 clones, around 81% of them singletons, with approximately 12% in the top ten. The material sequenced was PBMCs. Receptors originate from a woman in her forties in good health. Some clones in this sample may be carry-over from other donors' samples.

This chain connects TRBV6-4 to TRBJ2-5; 7 bases agree with TRBD2. Germline trimming cut 3 bases from V and 1 base from J; bases unmatched to any gene: 5. CDR3 length equals 15 residues. Germline V gives CDR1 MRHNA, CDR2 SNTAGT. CDR3 loop: CASSEGGGSQETQYF. CDR3 DNA sequence: TGTGCCAGCAGTGAGGGTGGCGGGAGCCAAGAGACCCAGTACTTC.

This clone was found a few times. The chain recombines TRBV28 with TRBJ1-5, with D possibly TRBD1 on 5 matching bases. Trimming shortened V by 6 bases and J by 4 bases, and 7 bases separated the two germline ends. In germline, CDR1 is MDHEN, CDR2 SYDVKM. The CDR3 loop spans 12 amino acids. CDR3 DNA sequence: TGTGCCAGCAGACAGGTAAATCAGCCCCAGCATTTT. Its translation: CASRQVNQPQHF.

This clone has a handful of counts. This chain uses TRBV10-3 with TRBJ1-2; D unclear. Germline values: CDR1 ENHRY, CDR2 SYGVKD. CDR3 length: 13 amino acids. Trimming removed 0 bases from V and 5 bases from J, with 7 bases in between. The CDR3 spells CAISESEAYGYTF. The CDR3 coding sequence is TGTGCCATCAGTGAGTCGGAGGCATATGGCTACACCTTC.

CDR3 DNA: TGTGCCAGCTCACCACCGGGACAGCGGGGGGACACCGGGGAGCTGTTTTTT. Translation: CASSPPGQRGDTGELFF. This chain connects TRBV18 to TRBJ2-2; 9 nucleotides agree with TRBD2. The CDR3 length is 17 residues. Germline V lookup: CDR1 KGHSH, CDR2 LQKENI. V shed 0 bases, J shed 3 bases, and the junction held 5 bases outside the gene matches.

The chain is built from TRBV7-9 and TRBJ2-1; TRBD2 aligns across 13 bases. From germline, CDR1 is SEHNR and CDR2 FQNEAQ (reference sequence). This CDR3 is 15 amino acids long. After removal of 7 bases from V and 8 bases from J, the junction contained 8 bases not matched to a gene. CDR3 DNA sequence: TGTGCCAGCACCGAGACTAGCGGGAGGAGATATGAGCAGTTCTTC. This gives the protein CASTETSGRRYEQFF.

V usage is TRBV7-9 and J usage is TRBJ2-1; 11 bases are shared with TRBD2. V lost 6 bases, J lost 9 bases, and 10 bases stayed unmatched. The CDR3 is 15 amino acids. Germline-derived CDR1 and CDR2 are SEHNR and FQNEAQ (reference sequence). In DNA, the CDR3 is TGTGCCAGCAGTCAATCTAGCGGGAGGTATACTGAGCAGTTCTTC. It is translated as CASSQSSGRYTEQFF.

This clone was found many times. This chain links TRBV19 with TRBJ2-7, with 10 bases fitting TRBD1. From germline, CDR1 is LNHDA and CDR2 SQIVND (reference sequence). This CDR3 is built from 14 residues. J was trimmed by 5 bases and V by 6 bases; bases with no gene match: 7. CDR3 DNA: TGTGCCAGTAGAGGGACAGGGGAGATAGACGAGCAGTACTTC. This encodes CASRGTGEIDEQYF.

This chain joins TRBV28 and TRBJ2-2; TRBD2 agrees at 13 bases. The CDR3 has 14 residues. CDR1 MDHEN and CDR2 SYDVKM come from the germline V gene. V was clipped by 7 bases and J by 5 bases; unmatched bases: 1. The CDR3 reads CASKTSGGTGELFF. In DNA form, the CDR3 reads TGTGCCAGCAAGACTAGCGGGGGGACCGGGGAGCTGTTTTTT.

In this sample, this clone turned up once. The gene calls are TRBV19 and TRBJ1-4; D remains unclear. Germline CDR1 LNHDA, CDR2 SQIVND (reference sequence). The CDR3 length is 14 residues. The V end lost 6 bases, the J end lost 4 bases, and 12 bases lay between the germline ends. The CDR3 protein is CASSTGPLNEKLFF. The DNA of the CDR3 is TGTGCCAGTAGCACTGGACCCCTTAATGAAAAACTGTTTTTT.

The chain joins TRBV25-1 to TRBJ2-7; 9 bases fit TRBD2. The CDR3 length is 16 residues. The V segment lost 0 bases and the J segment 4 bases; nucleotides outside the gene matches: 7. Germline values: CDR1 MGHDK, CDR2 SYGVNS. The CDR3, as DNA: TGTGCCAGCAGTGAATATGGTAGCGGGAGTAGGTACGAGCAGTACTTC. Amino acids: CASSEYGSGSRYEQYF.

The chain uses TRBV6-1 and TRBJ2-7; 8 nucleotides align to TRBD1. Germline CDR1 reads MNHNS; CDR2 reads SASEGT. Trimming at V came to 4 bases and at J to 2 bases, leaving 1 base not matched to a gene. This CDR3 contains 13 residues. CDR3: CASSARGPYEQYF. The CDR3 DNA is TGTGCCAGCAGTGCCAGGGGGCCCTACGAGCAGTACTTC.

This clone has only a few counts. The genes are TRBV6-1 and TRBJ2-1; TRBD1 might be the D (6 bases). Trimming removed 4 bases at V and 1 base at J, with 8 bases between. Germline V gene sequence: CDR1 MNHNS, CDR2 SASEGT. There are 14 residues in the CDR3. CDR3 sequence: CASSATGSYNEQFF. CDR3 nucleotide sequence: TGTGCCAGCAGTGCCACAGGGTCCTACAATGAGCAGTTCTTC.

J is TRBJ2-7 and V is TRBV27, with TRBD1 matching 7 bases. The CDR3 totals 12 residues. The J segment lost 6 bases and the V segment lost 5 bases, leaving 4 bases of the junction unmatched. CDR1 and CDR2 from the germline V gene are MNHEY and SMNVEV (reference sequence). The CDR3: CASSQTGREQYF. The CDR3 nucleotides are TGTGCCAGCAGTCAGACAGGGCGCGAGCAGTACTTC.

V is TRBV30 and J is TRBJ1-4, with TRBD1 identical over 11 bases. The CDR3 spans 14 residues. Germline CDR1 and CDR2: GTSNPN and SVGIG (reference sequence). The V gene end was trimmed by 2 bases and the J gene end by 5 bases; junction bases not matched to a gene: 1. CDR3 DNA: TGTGCCTGGAGTTGGGACAGGGGGAATGAAAAACTGTTTTTT. It codes for CAWSWDRGNEKLFF.

The rearrangement links TRBV15 to TRBJ2-3; 7 positions match TRBD2. V was clipped by 2 bases and J by 2 bases; unmatched bases: 4. Looked up from germline, CDR1 is LNHNV and CDR2 is YYDKDF (reference sequence). The CDR3 runs 15 residues. Written as DNA, the CDR3 is TGTGCCACCAGCAGAAATAGCGGGCCCACAGATACGCAGTATTTT. This encodes CATSRNSGPTDTQYF. Drawing the rest from reference TRBV15 and TRBJ2-3, the complete variable domain is DAMVIQNPRYQVTQFGKPVTLSCSQTLNHNVMYWYQQKSSQAPKLLFHYYDKDFNNEADTPDNFQSRRPNTSFCFLDIRSPGLGDTAMYLCATSRNSGPTDTQYFGPGTRLTVL.

This clone was found many times. The chain joins TRBV27 to TRBJ2-3; 8 bases agree with TRBD1. Germline lookup yields CDR1 MNHEY and CDR2 SMNVEV (reference sequence). CDR3 length equals 14 residues. With V trimmed by 8 bases and J by 2 bases, 6 bases remained unmatched. In DNA, the CDR3 is TGTGCCAGCCGGCGGGACAGGACCACAGATACGCAGTATTTT. Protein product: CASRRDRTTDTQYF.

This clone was seen only a few times. V gene TRBV29-1 combines with J gene TRBJ1-2, with D perhaps matching TRBD1 (5 bases). V lost 6 bases and J lost 6, with 14 bases in between. This CDR3 contains 12 residues. In germline, CDR1 is SQVTM, CDR2 ANQGSEA. CDR3 sequence reads: CSVQPSGDGYTF. The DNA for the CDR3 is TGCAGCGTACAGCCCTCGGGGGATGGCTACACCTTC.

This chain links TRBV10-2 with TRBJ1-1, with D unclear. Germline V gives CDR1 WSHSY, CDR2 SAAADI. The V end lost 3 bases, the J end lost 5 bases, and 16 bases lay between the germline ends. The CDR3 is 15 amino acids. The CDR3 nucleotides read TGCGCCAGCAGTGAACCCACCTCGGGGATGACTGAAGCTTTCTTT. This translates into CASSEPTSGMTEAFF.

This sequence joins TRBV28 and TRBJ1-5; D might be TRBD1 (5 bases). In germline, CDR1 is MDHEN, CDR2 SYDVKM. CDR3 length: 19 amino acids. Trimming pared 5 bases from V and 1 base from J, leaving 24 bases between. The CDR3 here is CASSPPGPWSMGSNQPQHF. The CDR3, as DNA: TGTGCCAGCAGTCCCCCGGGACCGTGGTCGATGGGGAGCAATCAGCCCCAGCATTTT.

The V and J genes are TRBV30 and TRBJ2-7; 7 bases align to TRBD1. CDR1 GTSNPN and CDR2 SVGIG come from the germline V gene (reference sequence). With V trimmed by 5 bases and J by 3 bases, 10 bases remained unmatched. The CDR3 sequence is 14 residues long. The CDR3 DNA sequence: TGTGCCTGGGGTGCAAGGGGGCGCCTCTACGAGCAGTACTTC. Translated: CAWGARGRLYEQYF.

About this clone: This may come from a read error, since a much larger clone is one base off. The V gene is TRBV6-5, the J gene TRBJ2-7; D may be TRBD1 (5 bases). The length of the CDR3 is 13 residues. Trimming pared 6 bases from V and 0 bases from J, leaving 9 bases between. CDR1 and CDR2 (germline): MNHEY, SVGAGI. The CDR3 here is CASSLDISYEQYF. The CDR3 DNA reads as TGTGCCAGCAGCTTGGACATCTCCTACGAGCAGTACTTC.

The genes are TRBV2 and TRBJ2-7, with 9 bases matching TRBD1. J lost 7 bases, V lost 6 bases, and 7 bases had no gene match. The CDR3 is 13 amino acids. Germline CDR1 SNHLY, CDR2 FYNNEI. For the CDR3, the DNA is TGTGCCAGCAGAGTTACAGGGGGCCGGGAGCAGTACTTC. Translating gives CASRVTGGREQYF.

The chain has TRBV28 and TRBJ2-1; D could derive from TRBD1 or TRBD2 (5 bases each). CDR1 and CDR2 from the germline V gene are MDHEN and SYDVKM. V dropped 4 bases and J dropped 6 bases, with 16 bases sitting between them. This CDR3 has 15 residues. The CDR3 region is CASSWDLGGGNEQFF. The CDR3 bases are TGTGCCAGCAGTTGGGACCTCGGAGGCGGCAATGAGCAGTTCTTC.

In nucleotides, the CDR3 is TGTGCCAGCGGGGGCACCGGGGAGCTGTTTTTT. It yields the protein CASGGTGELFF. The rearrangement links TRBV7-8 to TRBJ2-2, with D perhaps TRBD1 or TRBD2 (5 bases each). The CDR3 length is 11 residues. V lost 8 bases, J lost 4 bases, and 5 bases lay in between. CDR1 is SGHVS and CDR2 is FQNEAQ in the germline V gene. Looking up the rest from reference TRBV7-8 and TRBJ2-2 gives the full variable domain: GAGVSQSPRYKVAKRGQDVALRCDPISGHVSLFWYQQALGQGPEFLTYFQNEAQLDKSGLPSDRFFAERPEGSVSTLKIQRTQQEDSAVYLCASGGTGELFFGEGSRLTVL.

The chain employs TRBV19 and TRBJ2-1, with TRBD2 matching 9 bases. The CDR3 has 16 amino acids. The V gene end was trimmed by 6 bases and the J gene end by 5 bases; junction bases not matched to a gene: 11. Germline V gene data show CDR1 as LNHDA and CDR2 as SQIVND (reference sequence). The CDR3 sequence: CASREGLAGRHNEQFF. The CDR3 DNA is TGTGCCAGTAGGGAGGGGCTAGCGGGACGCCACAATGAGCAGTTCTTC.

The V call is TRBV28, the J call TRBJ1-5; D gene uncertain. Looked up from germline, CDR1 is MDHEN and CDR2 is SYDVKM. This CDR3 has 12 amino acids. Deletions cut 3 bases from V and 6 bases from J, with 6 bases between. The CDR3 region is CASSLFFQPQHF. The CDR3 nucleotides are TGTGCCAGCAGTTTGTTCTTTCAGCCCCAGCATTTT.

The chain links TRBV5-5 to TRBJ1-4; D gene ambiguous. The ends were cut back, 0 bases at V and 0 bases at J, with 6 bases in the middle. The length of the CDR3 is 15 residues. Germline V gene lookup returns CDR1 SGHKS and CDR2 YYEKEE (reference sequence). CDR3 DNA: TGTGCCAGCAGCTTGGAAATTGCAACTAATGAAAAACTGTTTTTT. Protein: CASSLEIATNEKLFF.

This CDR3 reads CASSWTRLAGDEQFF. CDR3 coding DNA: TGCGCCAGCAGCTGGACGAGACTAGCGGGAGATGAGCAGTTCTTC. The chain links TRBV5-1 to TRBJ2-1; 12 bases line up with TRBD2. CDR1 SGHRS and CDR2 YFSETQ come from the germline V gene. Trimming removed 3 bases from V and 8 bases from J; junction bases left unmatched: 6. This CDR3 contains 15 residues.

Comment on this clone: Other nucleotide sequences from this sample produce the same CDR3. The rearrangement joins TRBV5-1 to TRBJ2-2; D gene ambiguous. CDR3 length: 12 residues. Between the trimmed V and J ends, which lost 4 bases and 4 bases, there was a span of 5 bases. Per the germline V gene, CDR1 is SGHRS and CDR2 is YFSETQ. CDR3 amino acids: CASSEGTGELFF. In nucleotides, the CDR3 is TGCGCCAGCAGCGAAGGCACCGGGGAGCTGTTTTTT. The full variable domain, with the rest looked up from reference TRBV5-1 and TRBJ2-2, is KAGVTQTPRYLIKTRGQQVTLSCSPISGHRSVSWYQQTPGQGLQFLFEYFSETQRNKGNFPGRFSGRQFSNSRSEMNVSTLELGDSALYLCASSEGTGELFFGEGSRLTVL.